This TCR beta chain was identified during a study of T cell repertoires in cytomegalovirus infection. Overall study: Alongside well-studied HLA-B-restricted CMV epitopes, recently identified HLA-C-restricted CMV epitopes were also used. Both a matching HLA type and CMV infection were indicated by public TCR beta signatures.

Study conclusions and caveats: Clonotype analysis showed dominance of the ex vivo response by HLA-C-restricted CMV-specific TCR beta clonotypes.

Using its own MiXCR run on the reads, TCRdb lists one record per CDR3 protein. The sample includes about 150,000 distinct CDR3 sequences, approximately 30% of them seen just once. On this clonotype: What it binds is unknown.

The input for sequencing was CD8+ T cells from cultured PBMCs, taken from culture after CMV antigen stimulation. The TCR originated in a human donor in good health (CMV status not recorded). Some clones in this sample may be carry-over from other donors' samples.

The CDR3 here is CASSVQSYNEQFF. The CDR3 nucleotides read TGTGCCAGCAGTGTTCAGAGCTACAATGAGCAGTTCTTC. This sequence joins TRBV2 and TRBJ2-1; the D is unclear. The V gene's germline CDR1 is SNHLY and CDR2 FYNNEI. The CDR3 is made up of 13 amino acids. Deletions cut 4 bases from V and 3 bases from J, with 7 bases between.